These T cell receptor beta chains were read from a single sample in a study of beta chain features in type 1 diabetes. Measured with immunoSEQ multiplex PCR; TCRdb has only the in-frame clones, and not every one. The table lists 150,000 to 200,000 clones, 7% to 10% of them singletons. The sequencing input was central memory CD4+ T cells from blood. These receptors were obtained from a woman aged 18-29 years in good health. Each CDR3 is given with its conserved first and last residue. A D gene is named only where the DNA matches it firmly. Not every row has a clone size; where given, it reads once, few, many or a size class.

TGTGCCAGCTCACGGACAGGGCAAGATCAGCCCCAGCATTTT	CASSRTGQDQPQHF	.	TRBD1	TRBV18	TRBJ1-5
TGTGCCAGCAGCTTAGGGGCCTACACAGATACGCAGTATTTT	CASSLGAYTDTQYF	many	.	TRBV7-2	TRBJ2-3
TGTGCCAGCAGCTCGGACAGGGTGGAGACCCAGTACTTC	CASSSDRVETQYF	few	TRBD1	TRBV11-3	TRBJ2-5
TGTGCCAGCACCAGGGACAGACAAGAGACCCAGTACTTC	CASTRDRQETQYF	few	TRBD1	TRBV7-2	TRBJ2-5
TGTGCCAGCTCACCTGAAGCCGTGGAGCAGTACTTC	CASSPEAVEQYF	few	.	TRBV18	TRBJ2-7
TGTGCCAGCACCGGACCGGGGGGCGGTAAGCCCCAGCATTTT	CASTGPGGGKPQHF	few	.	TRBV2	TRBJ1-5
TGTGCCAGCAGCCAGGACAGTTTCAATCAGCCCCAGCATTTT	CASSQDSFNQPQHF	.	.	TRBV6-5	TRBJ1-5
TGTGCCAGCAGCTTAAGGACTAGCGGTTACAATGAGCAGTTCTTC	CASSLRTSGYNEQFF	few	TRBD2	TRBV7-3	TRBJ2-1
TGTGCCAGCTCACCTGGGAGGTTCCCGAACTATGGCTACACCTTC	CASSPGRFPNYGYTF	few	.	TRBV18	TRBJ1-2
TGTGCCTGGAGTGATAGGCGGGGGGCCTACGAGCAGTACTTC	CAWSDRRGAYEQYF	.	TRBD2	TRBV30	TRBJ2-7
TGTGCCAGCAGCTCTCCTTGGGCGCCCAAAACCTTC	CASSSPWAPKTF	.	.	TRBV7-3	TRBJ1-2
TGTGCCAGCAGCTCTTACAGGGGGCGAGCAGATACGCAGTATTTT	CASSSYRGRADTQYF	.	TRBD1	TRBV11-2	TRBJ2-3
TGTGCCAGTAGTATTTTACGCGGACAGGGGGCGAATGAGCAGTTCTTC	CASSILRGQGANEQFF	.	TRBD1	TRBV19	TRBJ2-1
TGTGCCACCAGCAGAGAAGTGGGGCGCACAGATACGCAGTATTTT	CATSREVGRTDTQYF	few	.	TRBV15	TRBJ2-3
TGTGCCAGCTCCCAAGGAGTAGGGACAGGGGGAAGAGCTTTCTTT	CASSQGVGTGGRAFF	few	TRBD1	TRBV18	TRBJ1-1
TGTGCCATCAGTGTTACGGAGGCCAAAAACATTCAGTACTTC	CAISVTEAKNIQYF	few	.	TRBV10-3	TRBJ2-4
TGTGCCAGCAGCTCGGACAGGGTGGGAAACACCATATATTTT	CASSSDRVGNTIYF	few	TRBD1	TRBV6-6	TRBJ1-3
TGTGCCAGCTCACCCGGGTTTGGCGCTGAAGCTTTCTTT	CASSPGFGAEAFF	few	.	TRBV18	TRBJ1-1
TGTGCCAGCAGTGAGGACAGCTACACTGAAGCTTTCTTT	CASSEDSYTEAFF	few	.	TRBV25-1	TRBJ1-1
TGTGCCAGCTCGCGCCTGGGACAGGGGCTCGCCGAGCAGTACTTC	CASSRLGQGLAEQYF	.	TRBD1	TRBV18	TRBJ2-7
TGTGCCAGCAGCCGGGACGGGGGACTAGCGAACACCGGGGAGCTGTTTTTT	CASSRDGGLANTGELFF	.	TRBD2	TRBV4-2	TRBJ2-2
TGTGCCAGCTCACTACCGGGACAAGCTAACACCGGGGAGCTGTTTTTT	CASSLPGQANTGELFF	few	.	TRBV18	TRBJ2-2
TGTGCCAGCAGCGTAACAGGAACCACTGAAGCTTTCTTT	CASSVTGTTEAFF	few	.	TRBV9	TRBJ1-1
TGTGCCAGCAGTGTCAACGGACTAGCCGGAGGTCGGGATACGCAGTATTTT	CASSVNGLAGGRDTQYF	.	TRBD2	TRBV6-1	TRBJ2-3
TGTGCCAGCAGTTTAGGGCCAGGGGGAGACAATGAGCAGTTCTTC	CASSLGPGGDNEQFF	.	TRBD1	TRBV28	TRBJ2-1
TGTGCCAGTACCCCGCGTCAGCGCTCTGGAAACACCATATATTTT	CASTPRQRSGNTIYF	.	.	TRBV19	TRBJ1-3
TGTGCCAGCAGCGTGGGCGGGGGGGCGCTTCACAATGAGCAGTTCTTC	CASSVGGGALHNEQFF	many	TRBD2	TRBV7-2	TRBJ2-1
TGTGCCAGCAGCCGCCAGCGGGCAGAAGAGACCCAGTACTTC	CASSRQRAEETQYF	few	.	TRBV4-1	TRBJ2-5
TGTGCCAGCAGTCCCGACAGGAGAACTAGCACAGATACGCAGTATTTT	CASSPDRRTSTDTQYF	few	.	TRBV27	TRBJ2-3